This T cell receptor beta chain was profiled in a study of blood T cell repertoires in COVID-19. Study information: COVID-19 samples, acute and convalescent, were from the United States, Italy and Spain.

This table comes from immunoSEQ multiplex PCR, and its TCRdb copy is limited to in-frame clones, with some not included. The table shows 130,000 to 150,000 clones, with over 70% occurring only once. The CDR3 length is 15 residues. Unmatched junction bases numbered 3, after V lost 2 bases and J lost 2 bases. The germline V gene has CDR1 SGHAT and CDR2 FQNNGV. Input material: peripheral blood. This receptor was obtained from a woman in her fifties or sixties with acute or convalescent COVID-19. The V gene is TRBV11-2, the J gene TRBJ1-3, with 7 nucleotides matching TRBD1. CDR3 DNA: TGTGCCAGCAGCTTAAACAGGGGAGCTGGAAACACCATATATTTT. Residues: CASSLNRGAGNTIYF.